The 8 T cell receptor beta chains reported below all come from one sample, sequenced in a study of T cells in Graves' hyperthyroidism and ophthalmopathy. Authors of the study amplified TCR beta CDR3 regions from RNA transcripts. HTBI primers drove first-round RT-PCR of the TCR CDR3. TCRdb processed the multiplex PCR reads anew with MiXCR; each CDR3 protein has one entry. Here the sample spans about 210,000 distinct CDR3 sequences, more than 15% being singletons. The sequencing input was blood. These receptors were collected from a man aged 45-60 years with Graves' hyperthyroidism.

About this clonotype itself: Its ends do not fully match the called genes, so a read error is possible. The V call is TRBV5-1, the J call TRBJ1-2; D ambiguous. There are 15 residues in the CDR3. CDR1 is SGHRS, CDR2 YFSETQ, per germline. The chain's CDR3 is CASSVIDLPNYGYTF. The CDR3 DNA follows: TGTGCCAGCAGCGTAATCGACCTTCCTAACTATGGCTACACCTTC.

This clonotype was detected only a few times. V and J are TRBV12-3 or TRBV12-4 and TRBJ1-4; possible D gene TRBD1, 5 bases. The CDR3 sequence is 13 residues long. With 6 bases removed from V and 8 bases from J, the gap between germline ends came to 13 bases. The CDR3 is CASRTGGDEKLFF. The CDR3 DNA reads TGTGCCAGCAGGACCGGAGGGGACGAAAAACTGTTTTTT.

This clonotype was observed many times. This chain uses TRBV6-2 or TRBV6-3 with TRBJ2-7; either TRBD1 or TRBD2 may supply D (5 bases each). V was cut by 5 bases and J by 7 bases, with 24 bases left in between. The germline V gene encodes CDR1 MNHEY and CDR2 SVGEGT. CDR3 length: 16 residues. This CDR3 reads CASSRVRDGDSWEQYF. In DNA form, the CDR3 reads TGTGCCAGCAGTCGTGTCCGGGACGGCGATTCCTGGGAGCAGTACTTC.

This clonotype was counted between two and nine times. The J gene is TRBJ2-1, the V gene TRBV7-2, with 9 bases that match TRBD1. The CDR3 is 15 residues long. CDR1 and CDR2 from the germline V gene are SGHTA and FQGNSA. V dropped 5 bases and J dropped 6; count of bases not matched to a gene: 8. CDR3 residues: CASSMDRGPFNEQFF. As DNA, the CDR3 is TGTGCCAGCAGCATGGACAGGGGCCCTTTCAATGAGCAGTTCTTC.

V usage is TRBV10-3 and J usage is TRBJ1-1; no clear D gene. The CDR3 is made up of 16 amino acids. Trimming cost V 3 bases and J 10 bases, with 24 bases left between them. Germline loops: CDR1 ENHRY, CDR2 SYGVKD. This chain's CDR3 is CAISDSIGISDPGAFF. The CDR3, as DNA: TGTGCCATCAGTGACAGTATTGGAATCTCGGATCCGGGAGCTTTCTTT.

This clonotype was recorded many times. The chain carries TRBV6-2 or TRBV6-3 and TRBJ1-5; 8 bases line up with TRBD1. The CDR3 has 15 residues. V shed 4 bases and J 4 bases; nucleotides not matched to a gene: 6. Germline CDR1 and CDR2: MNHEY and SVGEGT. In nucleotides, the CDR3 is TGTGCCAGCAGTTGGCGTCAGGGGGCGAATCAGCCCCAGCATTTT. Translated, it gives CASSWRQGANQPQHF.

The chain combines TRBV7-9 with TRBJ2-7; 9 nucleotides agree with TRBD1. After removal of 8 bases from V and 3 bases from J, the junction contained 8 bases not matched to a gene. The CDR3 extends over 14 amino acids. Germline values: CDR1 SEHNR, CDR2 FQNEAQ (reference sequence). DNA for the CDR3: TGTGCCAGCGGCCCGCGGGACAGGGTCTACGAGCAGTACTTC. Encoded protein: CASGPRDRVYEQYF.

This clonotype came up many times. The V gene is TRBV7-8, the J gene TRBJ2-7; D uncertain. V was shortened by 5 bases and J by 6 bases, with 20 bases between the two germline ends. Per the germline V gene, CDR1 is SGHVS and CDR2 is FQNEAQ. This CDR3 contains 15 residues. Here the CDR3 DNA reads TGTGCCAGCAGCCCTCGGAGCAAGAGGTGGGCCGAGCAGTACTTC. Translating gives CASSPRSKRWAEQYF.